The source of this TCR beta chain is a study of blood T cell repertoires in COVID-19. Study-wide background: Collection of acute and convalescent COVID-19 samples took place in the United States, Italy and Spain.

As originally analysed: Amplified reference gene primers provided the basis for estimating nucleated cell counts. Sequenced by immunoSEQ multiplex PCR; TCRdb stores in-frame clones only, minus some. V, J and clone size were drawn from that table, and D and trimming were deduced from the DNA. The sample consists of 190,000 or so clones, about three quarters of them appearing once. Recruited during active infection, patients (from Seattle) were subsequently followed longitudinally. From germline, CDR1 is SGHVS and CDR2 FNYEAQ. The CDR3 contains 14 residues. V was cut by 1 base and J by 4 bases, with 10 bases left in between.

The receptor was derived from a woman of 80 years or more with COVID-19, enrolled during active disease. The chain couples TRBV7-6 to TRBJ2-5; D might be TRBD2 (5 bases). Sequencing was carried out using peripheral blood. CDR3: CASSLGARAETQYF. CDR3 nucleotides: TGTGCCAGCAGCTTAGGGGCGCGGGCAGAGACCCAGTACTTC.